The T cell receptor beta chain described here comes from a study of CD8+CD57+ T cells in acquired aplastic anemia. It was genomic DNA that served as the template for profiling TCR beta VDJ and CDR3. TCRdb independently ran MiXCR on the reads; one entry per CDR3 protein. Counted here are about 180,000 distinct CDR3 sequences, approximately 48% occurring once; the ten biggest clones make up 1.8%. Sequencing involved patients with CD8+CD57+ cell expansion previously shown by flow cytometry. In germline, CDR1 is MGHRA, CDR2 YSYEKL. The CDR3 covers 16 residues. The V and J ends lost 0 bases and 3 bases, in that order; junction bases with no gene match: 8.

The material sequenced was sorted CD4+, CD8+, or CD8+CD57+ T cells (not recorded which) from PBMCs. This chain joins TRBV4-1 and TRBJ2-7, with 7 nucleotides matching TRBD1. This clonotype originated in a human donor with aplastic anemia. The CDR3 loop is CASSQDIQGLCYEQYF. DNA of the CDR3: TGCGCCAGCAGCCAAGACATACAGGGGCTCTGCTACGAGCAGTACTTC.